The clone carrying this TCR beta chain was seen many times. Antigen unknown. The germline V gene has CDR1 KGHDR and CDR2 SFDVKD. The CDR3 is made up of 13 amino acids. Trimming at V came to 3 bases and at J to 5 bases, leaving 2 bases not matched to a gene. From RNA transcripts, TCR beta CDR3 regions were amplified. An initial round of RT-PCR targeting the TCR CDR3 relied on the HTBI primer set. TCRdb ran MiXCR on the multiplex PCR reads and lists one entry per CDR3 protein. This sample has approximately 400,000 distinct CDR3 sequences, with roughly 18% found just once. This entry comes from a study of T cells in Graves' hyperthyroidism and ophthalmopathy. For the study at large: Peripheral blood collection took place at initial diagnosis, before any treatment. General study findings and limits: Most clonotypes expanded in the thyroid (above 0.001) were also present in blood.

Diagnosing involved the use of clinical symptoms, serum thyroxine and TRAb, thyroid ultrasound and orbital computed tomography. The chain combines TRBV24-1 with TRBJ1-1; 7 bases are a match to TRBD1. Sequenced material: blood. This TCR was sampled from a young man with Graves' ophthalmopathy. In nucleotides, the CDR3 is TGTGCCACCAGTGATACAGGGGTAACTGAAGCTTTCTTT. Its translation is CATSDTGVTEAFF.